The source of this T cell receptor beta chain is a study of shared clonotypes between healthy human individuals. V was trimmed by 5 bases and J by 1 base, leaving 17 bases between them. Germline CDR1 reads MNHEY; CDR2 reads SMNVEV (reference sequence). This CDR3 comprises 16 residues. Data came from immunoSEQ multiplex PCR; TCRdb stores just in-frame clones and leaves some out. The sample shows 980,000 or so clones, 76% of them seen only once. V usage is TRBV27 and J usage is TRBJ1-1, with D possibly matching TRBD1 (6 bases). The clonotype comes from a man younger than 35 in good health. Specimen: memory CD4+ T cells sorted from blood. As for subset: CD45RA-negative fraction. This CDR3 reads CASSPFGGRGNTEAFF. The DNA for the CDR3 is TGTGCCAGCAGTCCCTTCGGGGGCAGGGGGAACACTGAAGCTTTCTTT.